The next 11 T cell receptor beta chains were all read from a single sample in a study of cytomegalovirus exposure and HLA in healthy donors. Primers included in the PCR were 60 Vbeta and 13 Jbeta primers. This table comes from immunoSEQ multiplex PCR, and its TCRdb copy is limited to in-frame clones, with some not included. The sample includes some 30,000 clones, 87% of them seen just once. Sequencing input: PBMCs. These TCRs come from a boy aged 5-17 years in good health and CMV-seronegative.

The chain links TRBV9 to TRBJ1-4; a possible D gene is TRBD1 (6 bases). Trimming removed 3 bases from V and 4 bases from J, with 13 bases in between. Germline V gene sequence: CDR1 SGDLS, CDR2 YYNGEE. This CDR3 region has 15 residues. The CDR3 coding sequence is TGTGCCAGCAGCGCAAACACAGGGTTTAATGAAAAACTGTTTTTT. Its translation: CASSANTGFNEKLFF.

V is TRBV19 and J is TRBJ1-5; D possibly corresponds to TRBD1 (6 bases). From germline, CDR1 is LNHDA and CDR2 SQIVND (reference sequence). V dropped 5 bases and J dropped 5 bases, with 13 bases sitting between them. The CDR3 contains 14 residues. CDR3 sequence reads: CASSLQGPDQPQHF. As DNA, the CDR3 is TGTGCCAGTAGTCTACAGGGTCCCGATCAGCCCCAGCATTTT.

The J gene is TRBJ1-6, the V gene TRBV21-1; the table's D call, TRBD1, has no DNA check behind it. TRBV21-1 is deemed a pseudogene. The CDR3 has 19 amino acids. Written as DNA, the CDR3 is TGTGCCAGCAGCATCTTCTTACCTTACCGGGACAGGGGCTTCTCACCCCTCCACTTT. It is translated as CASSIFLPYRDRGFSPLHF.

The chain recombines TRBV4-2 with TRBJ1-6, with D unclear. The CDR3 sequence is 14 residues long. Germline loops: CDR1 LGHNA, CDR2 YNFKEQ. V lost 6 bases to trimming and J lost 5 bases, with 11 bases between them. The CDR3 sequence is CASRFPGDNSPLHF. The CDR3 nucleotides read TGTGCCAGCAGATTTCCCGGTGATAATTCACCCCTCCACTTT.

This chain uses TRBV5-4 with TRBJ1-2; D is possibly TRBD1 (5 bases). The germline V gene has CDR1 SGHNT and CDR2 YYREEE (reference sequence). V lost 3 bases and J lost 5, with 17 bases in between. The CDR3 covers 15 residues. Written as DNA, the CDR3 is TGTGCCAGCAGCTATAATGCGGGGGGGGAATATGGCTACACCTTC. It is translated as CASSYNAGGEYGYTF. The full variable domain, its missing parts supplied by reference TRBV5-4 and TRBJ1-2, is ETGVTQSPTHLIKTRGQQVTLRCSSQSGHNTVSWYQQALGQGPQFIFQYYREEENGRGNFPPRFSGLQFPNYSSELNVNALELDDSALYLCASSYNAGGEYGYTFGSGTRLTVV.

The rearrangement joins TRBV11-2 to TRBJ2-2; TRBD1 aligns across 8 bases. CDR1 is SGHAT and CDR2 is FQNNGV in the germline V gene. This CDR3 comprises 15 residues. J was trimmed by 3 bases and V by 5 bases; bases with no gene match: 5. In DNA form, the CDR3 reads TGTGCCAGCAGCGCCCAGGGGGCTTACACCGGGGAGCTGTTTTTT. As protein: CASSAQGAYTGELFF.

The chain is built from TRBV29-1 and TRBJ1-2, with 7 bases identical to TRBD1. Losses at the gene ends were 0 bases for V and 2 bases for J; bases not matched to a gene: 3. Germline-derived CDR1 and CDR2 are SQVTM and ANQGSEA. The CDR3 is 14 amino acids. CDR3 in amino acids: CSVEEGGRNYGYTF. In nucleotides, the CDR3 is TGCAGCGTTGAAGAAGGGGGCAGGAACTATGGCTACACCTTC.

The V gene is TRBV9, the J gene TRBJ2-5, with D possibly being TRBD1 (6 bases). V was trimmed by 1 base and J by 6 bases, leaving 13 bases between them. Germline V lookup: CDR1 SGDLS, CDR2 YYNGEE. The CDR3 has 14 amino acids. In DNA, the CDR3 is TGTGCCAGCAGCGTATCGGCAGGGGAAAAGACCCAGTACTTC. Translated: CASSVSAGEKTQYF.

The chain employs TRBV2 and TRBJ2-5; D is perhaps TRBD1 (5 bases). The CDR3 sequence is 15 residues long. CDR1 and CDR2 from the germline V gene are SNHLY and FYNNEI. V shed 2 bases and J shed 7 bases, with 17 bases lying between them. In DNA, the CDR3 is TGTGCCAGCAGTGAATCTCGGCAGGGTTCGTGGACCCAGTACTTC. Translated: CASSESRQGSWTQYF.

This chain links TRBV11-2 with TRBJ1-4; 9 positions agree with TRBD1. The length of the CDR3 is 15 residues. V dropped 4 bases and J dropped 7; count of bases not matched to a gene: 7. Germline V gene sequence: CDR1 SGHAT, CDR2 FQNNGV. The CDR3 DNA follows: TGTGCCAGCAGCTCACTGAGGGACAGGGTTGAAAAACTGTTTTTT. This encodes CASSSLRDRVEKLFF.

A single count supports this clone. The chain carries TRBV9 and TRBJ1-1; 7 positions agree with TRBD1. CDR1 and CDR2 from the germline V gene are SGDLS and YYNGEE. This CDR3 region has 15 residues. J was trimmed by 4 bases and V by 3 bases; bases with no gene match: 9. CDR3 sequence: CASSDPQGLGTEAFF. In DNA form, the CDR3 reads TGTGCCAGCAGCGACCCACAGGGGTTAGGCACTGAAGCTTTCTTT.